The rows below give T cell receptor beta chains drawn from one sample of a study of T cells after yellow fever vaccination. TCRdb processed the 5' RACE reads anew with MiXCR; each CDR3 protein has one entry. Here the sample spans around 610,000 distinct CDR3 sequences, 13% being singletons. The sequencing used PBMCs, collected on the day of the yellow fever booster vaccination. All receptors derive from a man between 25 and 39 years old who received the YFV17D yellow fever vaccine. CDR3s include the opening cysteine and the closing phenylalanine or tryptophan. Fields, in order: clone size, D gene, V gene, J gene, CDR3 protein, CDR3 DNA. D genes are given only for firm matches. Size tells how often a clone was seen (once, few, many) or the class of an expanded clone, and some rows leave it out.

few	TRBD1	TRBV12-3/TRBV12-4	TRBJ1-5	CASSWDSLNQPQHF	TGTGCCAGCAGTTGGGACAGCCTCAATCAGCCCCAGCATTTT
NA	NA	TRBV11-2	TRBJ2-3	CASSSRTGGAAYF	TGTGCCAGCAGCTCCCGGACTGGGGGGGCCGCGTATTTT
NA	NA	TRBV20-1	TRBJ2-4	CSGKAQSQNIQYF	TGCAGTGGTAAAGCTCAGAGTCAAAACATTCAGTACTTC
many	NA	TRBV2	TRBJ2-1	CASSERRRSVHNEQFF	TGTGCCAGCAGTGAACGACGGAGAAGTGTACACAATGAGCAGTTCTTC
NA	NA	TRBV14	TRBJ2-1	CASSQRWGSYNEQFF	TGTGCCAGCAGCCAAAGATGGGGATCCTACAATGAGCAGTTCTTC
NA	TRBD1	TRBV10-3	TRBJ1-2	CAIRRNRGGGVYGYTF	TGTGCCATCAGGAGGAACAGGGGTGGGGGGGTCTATGGCTACACCTTC
NA	NA	TRBV20-1	TRBJ1-5	CSARSREASSTDTQHF	TGCAGTGCTAGAAGTCGGGAGGCCTCTAGCACAGATACGCAGCATTTT
NA	TRBD2	TRBV20-1	TRBJ2-1	CSAIAGALARPYNEQFF	TGCAGTGCAATAGCGGGAGCCCTGGCGCGCCCCTACAATGAGCAGTTCTTC
few	TRBD1	TRBV5-1	TRBJ2-5	CASSFEDRGTQYF	TGCGCCAGCAGCTTCGAGGACAGGGGGACCCAGTACTTC
NA	TRBD2	TRBV7-2	TRBJ2-1	CASSLVSTSGGNEQFF	TGTGCCAGCAGCTTAGTATCTACTAGCGGGGGGAATGAGCAGTTCTTC
NA	NA	TRBV20-1	TRBJ2-6	CSASWVDRIGANVLTF	TGCAGTGCTAGTTGGGTAGACAGGATTGGGGCCAACGTCCTGACTTTC
few	NA	TRBV11-2	TRBJ2-7	CASSPDGGTYEQYF	TGTGCCAGCAGCCCAGACGGCGGAACCTACGAGCAGTACTTC
NA	NA	TRBV20-1	TRBJ2-1	CSASLIPYNEQFF	TGCAGTGCTAGTCTGATCCCCTACAATGAGCAGTTCTTC
NA	NA	TRBV28	TRBJ2-4	CASSSPRDGRFQYF	TGTGCCAGCAGTTCGCCGCGGGACGGACGTTTTCAGTACTTC
few	NA	TRBV20-1	TRBJ1-2	CSAASDNYGYTF	TGCAGTGCTGCGAGTGATAACTATGGCTACACCTTC
NA	NA	TRBV20-1	TRBJ2-3	CSASALVPDTQYF	TGCAGTGCTTCCGCTTTGGTCCCAGATACGCAGTATTTT
few	NA	TRBV2	TRBJ1-2	CASSGGTEYGYTF	TGTGCCAGCAGTGGAGGGACGGAGTATGGCTACACCTTC
few	TRBD2	TRBV7-9	TRBJ2-7	CASSSSGTSPEQYF	TGTGCCAGCAGCTCTAGCGGGACCTCCCCCGAGCAGTACTTC
many	TRBD2	TRBV20-1	TRBJ2-1	CSASSAGAYNEQFF	TGCAGTGCGTCAAGTGCGGGAGCCTACAATGAGCAGTTCTTC
few	TRBD2	TRBV29-1	TRBJ2-2	CSVDLGGSNTGELFF	TGCAGCGTTGACCTCGGCGGGAGTAACACCGGGGAGCTGTTTTTT
few	TRBD2	TRBV3-1	TRBJ2-2	CASSQGSSGTRTGELFF	TGTGCCAGCAGCCAAGGGTCTAGCGGGACCAGGACCGGGGAGCTGTTTTTT
NA	NA	TRBV7-2	TRBJ2-2	CASSAKRELFF	TGTGCCAGCAGCGCGAAGAGGGAGCTGTTTTTT
few	TRBD1	TRBV20-1	TRBJ1-2	CSARMDRNYGYTF	TGCAGTGCTCGGATGGACAGGAACTATGGCTACACCTTC
NA	TRBD2	TRBV20-1	TRBJ2-7	CSARQTSGGYEQYF	TGCAGTGCTAGACAAACTAGCGGGGGATACGAGCAGTACTTC
NA	NA	TRBV4-2	TRBJ2-1	CASSQDEAYNEQFF	TGTGCCAGCAGCCAAGATGAAGCCTACAATGAGCAGTTCTTC
few	TRBD2	TRBV11-2	TRBJ2-4	CASSLSPALAGGPSKNIQYF	TGTGCCAGCAGCTTAAGTCCCGCCCTAGCGGGAGGGCCCTCCAAAAACATTCAGTACTTC
once	NA	TRBV25-1	TRBJ1-2	CASSGARSVAYGYTF	TGTGCCAGCAGTGGGGCCAGGTCGGTTGCCTATGGCTACACCTTC
NA	TRBD1	TRBV19	TRBJ2-7	CASSAGTGILYEQYF	TGTGCCAGTAGCGCCGGGACAGGGATTTTATACGAGCAGTACTTC
many	TRBD2	TRBV29-1	TRBJ2-1	CSVVTSGSSSYNEQFF	TGCAGCGTTGTTACTAGCGGGAGCAGCTCCTACAATGAGCAGTTCTTC
few	TRBD1	TRBV29-1	TRBJ2-4	CSVVSGSGGLAKNIQYF	TGCAGCGTTGTATCGGGGTCAGGGGGCTTAGCCAAAAACATTCAGTACTTC
few	TRBD2	TRBV12-3/TRBV12-4	TRBJ2-3	CASSFSGIDTQYF	TGTGCCAGCAGCTTTAGCGGGATAGATACGCAGTATTTT
NA	NA	TRBV12-3/TRBV12-4	TRBJ2-7	CASSLSVGGSYEQYF	TGTGCCAGCAGCCTCTCTGTTGGCGGCTCCTACGAGCAGTACTTC
few	NA	TRBV19	TRBJ2-5	CASSYPGGETQYF	TGTGCCAGTAGTTACCCCGGGGGAGAGACCCAGTACTTC
few	NA	TRBV6-1	TRBJ2-4	CASKLSGSRGDIQYF	TGTGCCAGCAAATTAAGTGGGAGCCGGGGTGACATTCAGTACTTC
few	TRBD2	TRBV15	TRBJ2-1	CATSRDSGRAGYNEQFF	TGTGCCACCAGCAGAGATTCCGGGAGGGCAGGATACAATGAGCAGTTCTTC
few	TRBD1	TRBV5-4	TRBJ1-2	CASSSPRTGRGYGYTF	TGTGCCAGCAGCTCGCCGCGGACAGGGAGAGGATATGGCTACACCTTC
NA	TRBD1	TRBV10-3	TRBJ2-5	CAIGQGAFETQYF	TGTGCCATCGGGCAGGGGGCGTTTGAGACCCAGTACTTC
NA	TRBD1	TRBV7-8	TRBJ1-1	CASSWGTGGRMNTEAFF	TGTGCCAGCAGCTGGGGAACAGGGGGGAGAATGAACACTGAAGCTTTCTTT
few	NA	TRBV12-3/TRBV12-4	TRBJ2-5	CASPPSRTQYF	TGTGCCAGTCCACCCTCGCGGACCCAGTACTTC
once	TRBD2	TRBV20-1	TRBJ2-1	CCARVGTSGTYNEQFF	TGCTGTGCTAGAGTCGGGACTAGCGGGACCTACAATGAGCAGTTCTTC
few	NA	TRBV7-8	TRBJ2-5	CASSLDWAGEETQYF	TGTGCCAGCAGCTTAGATTGGGCAGGGGAAGAGACCCAGTACTTC
NA	TRBD2	TRBV19	TRBJ2-7	CASSIRGGLARGEQYF	TGTGCCAGTAGTATCCGCGGGGGTCTAGCGCGCGGGGAGCAGTACTTC
few	TRBD2	TRBV29-1	TRBJ2-5	CSGGGPPGGETQYF	TGCAGCGGAGGTGGACCTCCGGGGGGGGAGACCCAGTACTTC
few	NA	TRBV3-1	TRBJ1-2	CASSQVGGNLFPGYGYTF	TGTGCCAGCAGCCAAGTGGGGGGAAATTTGTTCCCGGGCTATGGCTACACCTTC
NA	NA	TRBV20-1	TRBJ1-5	CSAGRGLGNQPQHF	TGCAGTGCTGGGCGGGGCTTGGGCAATCAGCCCCAGCATTTT
NA	NA	TRBV20-1	TRBJ2-6	CSARFVDSGANVLTF	TGCAGTGCTAGATTCGTAGACTCTGGGGCCAACGTCCTGACTTTC
many	TRBD2	TRBV5-6	TRBJ2-3	CASSSTGGAREVADTQYF	TGTGCCAGCAGCTCCACCGGGGGGGCCAGGGAGGTGGCAGATACGCAGTATTTT
few	NA	TRBV15	TRBJ2-7	CATRVTSSYEQYF	TGTGCCACCAGGGTCACCTCCTCCTACGAGCAGTACTTC
few	NA	TRBV7-9	TRBJ2-2	CASNPKGAGRTGELFF	TGTGCCAGCAACCCAAAGGGTGCGGGCCGCACCGGGGAGCTGTTTTTT
NA	NA	TRBV28	TRBJ1-4	CASRVPWEKLFF	TGTGCCAGCCGGGTCCCTTGGGAAAAACTGTTTTTT
few	NA	TRBV5-1	TRBJ2-2	CASSLGDLAAKKNTGELFF	TGCGCCAGCAGCTTGGGGGATCTAGCAGCCAAGAAGAACACCGGGGAGCTGTTTTTT
many	NA	TRBV10-1	TRBJ2-6	CASSEGFGANVLTF	TGCGCCAGCAGTGAGGGGTTTGGGGCCAACGTCCTGACTTTC
NA	NA	TRBV7-2	TRBJ1-1	CASRLSVGAGDTEAFF	TGTGCCAGCAGACTCTCCGTAGGGGCGGGGGACACTGAAGCTTTCTTT
few	NA	TRBV7-6	TRBJ2-7	CASSPPGSRWNEQYF	TGTGCCAGCAGCCCCCCGGGGTCACGATGGAACGAGCAGTACTTC
few	NA	TRBV9	TRBJ2-1	CASASGFEQFF	TGTGCCAGCGCCAGTGGGTTTGAGCAGTTCTTC
NA	TRBD2	TRBV27	TRBJ2-4	CASSSRLAGGPSIAKNIQYF	TGTGCCAGCAGTTCAAGACTAGCGGGAGGGCCCTCTATAGCCAAAAACATTCAGTACTTC